This T cell receptor (beta chain) was obtained from a study of blood T cell repertoires in COVID-19. The repertoire was sequenced with immunoSEQ multiplex PCR; TCRdb's copy has only in-frame clones and lacks some. The sample lists about 54,000 clones; over 75% were seen once. V lost 3 bases and J 5 bases, leaving 5 bases between the germline ends. This CDR3 spans 11 amino acids. Per the germline V gene, CDR1 is MNHEY and CDR2 is SVGEGT. The chain has TRBV6-2 or TRBV6-3 and TRBJ2-7; no definite D call. The sequence was obtained from a man in his forties or fifties with active COVID-19. Material: peripheral blood. CDR3: CASSYPDEQYF. The CDR3 DNA reads TGTGCCAGCAGTTATCCCGACGAGCAGTACTTC.